This is a list of T cell receptor beta chains from one sample in a study of blood T cell repertoires in COVID-19. TCRdb's table, derived via immunoSEQ multiplex PCR, lists solely in-frame clones and lacks some. Counted here are some 130,000 clones, roughly 79% occurring once; the ten biggest clones make up 10% to 14%. The source material was peripheral blood. These TCRs come from a human donor in a cohort sampled during active COVID-19. Each CDR3 is given without its conserved first and last residue. D genes are given only for firm matches.

d_call: TRBD2; j_call: TRBJ2-5; v_call: TRBV7-6; cdr3_aa: ASSLGWGGRETQY
d_call: NA; j_call: TRBJ1-5; v_call: TRBV2; cdr3_aa: ASRWRGEGNQPQH
d_call: TRBD2; j_call: TRBJ2-5; v_call: TRBV11-2; cdr3_aa: ASSLVGRGGLGETQY
d_call: NA; j_call: TRBJ1-1; v_call: TRBV4-1; cdr3_aa: ASSQGWARGPTEAF
d_call: NA; j_call: TRBJ2-7; v_call: TRBV19; cdr3_aa: ASSPTVNSAYEQY
d_call: NA; j_call: TRBJ2-1; v_call: TRBV3-1/TRBV3-2; cdr3_aa: ASSQGRREQF
d_call: TRBD1; j_call: TRBJ1-1; v_call: TRBV5-1; cdr3_aa: ASSLEGGYTEAF
d_call: NA; j_call: TRBJ1-5; v_call: TRBV28; cdr3_aa: ASRRGGQPQH
d_call: NA; j_call: TRBJ1-4; v_call: TRBV3-1/TRBV3-2; cdr3_aa: ASTRDTTNEKLF
d_call: NA; j_call: TRBJ2-7; v_call: TRBV27; cdr3_aa: ASSLSAGALGGSYEQY
d_call: NA; j_call: TRBJ1-1; v_call: TRBV6-5; cdr3_aa: ASSYLTEAF
d_call: TRBD1; j_call: TRBJ1-4; v_call: TRBV5-4; cdr3_aa: ASSYRDRGLTNEKLF
d_call: TRBD1; j_call: TRBJ2-2; v_call: TRBV6-5; cdr3_aa: ASSRDRGTGELF
d_call: TRBD1; j_call: TRBJ2-7; v_call: TRBV28; cdr3_aa: ASLPTGEGVYEQY
d_call: NA; j_call: TRBJ2-7; v_call: TRBV4-2; cdr3_aa: ASSLNPVRQVLSYEQY
d_call: TRBD1; j_call: TRBJ2-5; v_call: TRBV5-5; cdr3_aa: ASSYRQGANQETQY
d_call: TRBD1; j_call: TRBJ1-4; v_call: TRBV30; cdr3_aa: ASSHLTGIRNEKLF
d_call: TRBD1; j_call: TRBJ1-3; v_call: TRBV28; cdr3_aa: ASSRRDRGYGNTIY
d_call: NA; j_call: TRBJ2-1; v_call: TRBV7-8; cdr3_aa: ASSPGDWYNEQF
d_call: TRBD2; j_call: TRBJ2-3; v_call: TRBV5-6; cdr3_aa: ASSLDLGEGTQY
d_call: NA; j_call: TRBJ1-1; v_call: TRBV21-1; cdr3_aa: ASRIVPSEDTEAF
d_call: NA; j_call: TRBJ2-2; v_call: TRBV7-3; cdr3_aa: ASSQGLLTGELF
d_call: TRBD1; j_call: TRBJ1-2; v_call: TRBV19; cdr3_aa: ASSIGTGANYGYT
d_call: TRBD1; j_call: TRBJ1-5; v_call: TRBV7-9; cdr3_aa: ASSSRTGWGNQPQH
d_call: TRBD1; j_call: TRBJ2-7; v_call: TRBV18; cdr3_aa: ASSPLDRVGEQY
d_call: NA; j_call: TRBJ2-7; v_call: TRBV12-1; cdr3_aa: ASSSGDKRRAYEQY
d_call: TRBD1; j_call: TRBJ2-7; v_call: TRBV4-1; cdr3_aa: ASSQAGGFGEQY
d_call: NA; j_call: TRBJ2-3; v_call: TRBV6-5; cdr3_aa: ASSLSTDTQY
d_call: NA; j_call: TRBJ1-1; v_call: TRBV2; cdr3_aa: ASKQKNTEAF
d_call: TRBD1; j_call: TRBJ2-2; v_call: TRBV29-1; cdr3_aa: SGQGQDTGELF
d_call: TRBD2; j_call: TRBJ2-5; v_call: TRBV11-2; cdr3_aa: ASSFGSGGQETQY
d_call: NA; j_call: TRBJ2-6; v_call: TRBV5-1; cdr3_aa: ASSPPLESSGANVLT
d_call: TRBD1; j_call: TRBJ2-7; v_call: TRBV6-1; cdr3_aa: ASSELVRTGASYEQY
d_call: NA; j_call: TRBJ1-1; v_call: TRBV5-1; cdr3_aa: ASGGSVTEAF
d_call: NA; j_call: TRBJ2-2; v_call: TRBV18; cdr3_aa: ASSPGLNTGELF
d_call: NA; j_call: TRBJ2-1; v_call: TRBV6-5; cdr3_aa: ASRATGDEQF
d_call: TRBD1; j_call: TRBJ1-5; v_call: TRBV28; cdr3_aa: ASNLGGTGGFYQPQH
d_call: NA; j_call: TRBJ2-6; v_call: TRBV5-8; cdr3_aa: ASSLQGASGANVLT
d_call: NA; j_call: TRBJ1-2; v_call: TRBV3-1/TRBV3-2; cdr3_aa: ASSQQGFGGYT
d_call: NA; j_call: TRBJ1-1; v_call: TRBV6-6; cdr3_aa: ASSNRVTEAF
d_call: NA; j_call: TRBJ2-7; v_call: TRBV5-1; cdr3_aa: ASSLRGSTYEQY
d_call: NA; j_call: TRBJ2-1; v_call: TRBV5-1; cdr3_aa: ASSLGWRDNEQF
d_call: NA; j_call: TRBJ1-5; v_call: TRBV5-6; cdr3_aa: ASSSGHINQPQH
d_call: TRBD1; j_call: TRBJ1-2; v_call: TRBV29-1; cdr3_aa: SVATLGGRVGYGYT
d_call: TRBD1; j_call: TRBJ2-2; v_call: TRBV28; cdr3_aa: ASSLETGGDTGELF